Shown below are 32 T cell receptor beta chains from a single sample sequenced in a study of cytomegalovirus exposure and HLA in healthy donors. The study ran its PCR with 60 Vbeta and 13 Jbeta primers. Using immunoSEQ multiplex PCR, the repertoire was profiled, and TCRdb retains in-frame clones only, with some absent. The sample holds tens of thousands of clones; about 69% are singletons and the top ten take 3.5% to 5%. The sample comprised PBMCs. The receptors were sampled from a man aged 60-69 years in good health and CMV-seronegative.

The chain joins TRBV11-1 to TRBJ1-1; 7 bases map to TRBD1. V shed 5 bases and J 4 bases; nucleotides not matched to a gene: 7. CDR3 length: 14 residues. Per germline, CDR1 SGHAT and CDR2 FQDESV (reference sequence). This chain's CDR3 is CASSPQGSSTEAFF. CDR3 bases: TGTGCCAGCAGCCCACAGGGGTCGAGCACTGAAGCTTTCTTT.

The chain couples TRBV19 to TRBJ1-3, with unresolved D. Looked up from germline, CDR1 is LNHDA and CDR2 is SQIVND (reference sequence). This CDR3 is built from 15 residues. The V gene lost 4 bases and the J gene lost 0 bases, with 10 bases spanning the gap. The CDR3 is CASSTDRGSGNTIYF. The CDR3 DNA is TGTGCCAGTAGTACCGACCGAGGCTCTGGAAACACCATATATTTT.

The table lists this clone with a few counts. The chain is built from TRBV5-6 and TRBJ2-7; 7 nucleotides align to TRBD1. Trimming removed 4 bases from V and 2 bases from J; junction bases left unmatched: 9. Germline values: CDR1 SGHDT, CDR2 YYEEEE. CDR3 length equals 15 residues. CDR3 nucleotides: TGTGCCAGCAGCGCGCCGGGACAGATTACCTACGAGCAGTACTTC. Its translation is CASSAPGQITYEQYF. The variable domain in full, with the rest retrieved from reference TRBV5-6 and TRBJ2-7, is DAGVTQSPTHLIKTRGQQVTLRCSPKSGHDTVSWYQQALGQGPQFIFQYYEEEERQRGNFPDRFSGHQFPNYSSELNVNALLLGDSALYLCASSAPGQITYEQYFGPGTRLTVT.

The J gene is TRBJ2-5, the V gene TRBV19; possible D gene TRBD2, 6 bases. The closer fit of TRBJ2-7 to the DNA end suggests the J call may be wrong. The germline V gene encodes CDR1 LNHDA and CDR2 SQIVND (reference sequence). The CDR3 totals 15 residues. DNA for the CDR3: TGTGCCAGTAGCCGCGGAGGGGCACATCCCTACGAGCAGTACTTC. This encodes CASSRGGAHPYEQYF.

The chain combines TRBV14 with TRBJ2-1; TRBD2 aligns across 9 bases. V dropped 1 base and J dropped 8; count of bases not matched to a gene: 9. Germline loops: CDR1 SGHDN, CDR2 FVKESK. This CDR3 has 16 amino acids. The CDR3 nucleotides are TGTGCCAGCAGCCAAGGGTGGGCGGGGGGGCTGTATGAGCAGTTCTTC. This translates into CASSQGWAGGLYEQFF.

The CDR3 bases are TGTGCCAGCAGGGGCGAGGGACAGGGTCAGCCCCAGCATTTT. Encoded protein: CASRGEGQGQPQHF. The chain uses TRBV6-6 and TRBJ1-5; 9 bases map to TRBD1. Trimming removed 6 bases from V and 6 bases from J; junction bases left unmatched: 6. In germline, CDR1 is MNHNY, CDR2 SVGAGI (reference sequence). The length of the CDR3 is 14 residues.

This CDR3 is CASSLGGGGAGEAFF. For the CDR3, the DNA is TGTGCCAGCAGCTTGGGAGGGGGAGGGGCCGGTGAAGCTTTCTTT. The V and J genes are TRBV5-4 and TRBJ1-1, with D maybe TRBD1 (6 bases). V shed 0 bases and J shed 7 bases, with 16 bases lying between them. The CDR3 sequence is 15 residues long. The V gene's germline CDR1 is SGHNT and CDR2 YYREEE (reference sequence). The entire variable domain, with the rest obtained from reference TRBV5-4 and TRBJ1-1, is as follows: ETGVTQSPTHLIKTRGQQVTLRCSSQSGHNTVSWYQQALGQGPQFIFQYYREEENGRGNFPPRFSGLQFPNYSSELNVNALELDDSALYLCASSLGGGGAGEAFFGQGTRLTVV.

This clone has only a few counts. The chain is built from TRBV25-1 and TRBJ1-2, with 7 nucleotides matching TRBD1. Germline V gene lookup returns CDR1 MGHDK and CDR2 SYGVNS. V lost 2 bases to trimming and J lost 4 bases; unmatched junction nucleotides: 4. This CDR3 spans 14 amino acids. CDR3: CASSEVGGGYGYTF. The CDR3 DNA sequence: TGTGCCAGCAGTGAAGTAGGGGGCGGCTATGGCTACACCTTC.

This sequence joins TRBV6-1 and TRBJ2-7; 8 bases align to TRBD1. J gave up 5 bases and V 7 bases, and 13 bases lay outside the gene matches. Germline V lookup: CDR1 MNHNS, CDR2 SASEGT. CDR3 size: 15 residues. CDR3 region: CASTLDPDRGHEQYF. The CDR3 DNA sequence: TGTGCCAGCACCCTTGATCCCGACAGGGGCCACGAGCAGTACTTC.

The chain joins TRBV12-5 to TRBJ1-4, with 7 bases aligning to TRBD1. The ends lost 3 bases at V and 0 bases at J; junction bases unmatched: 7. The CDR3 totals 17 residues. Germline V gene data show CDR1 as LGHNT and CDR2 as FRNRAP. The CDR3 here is CASGLNRGHATNEKLFF. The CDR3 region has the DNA TGTGCTAGTGGTTTAAACAGGGGCCATGCAACTAATGAAAAACTGTTTTTT.

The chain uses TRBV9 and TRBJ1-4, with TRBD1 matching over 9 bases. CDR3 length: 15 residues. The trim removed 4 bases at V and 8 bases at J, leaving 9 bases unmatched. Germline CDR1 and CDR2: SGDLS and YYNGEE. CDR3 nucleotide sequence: TGTGCCAGCAGCACTCGGACAGGGGAGGGAGAAAAACTGTTTTTT. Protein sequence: CASSTRTGEGEKLFF. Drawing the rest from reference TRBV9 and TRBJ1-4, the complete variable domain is DSGVTQTPKHLITATGQRVTLRCSPRSGDLSVYWYQQSLDQGLQFLIQYYNGEERAKGNILERFSAQQFPDLHSELNLSSLELGDSALYFCASSTRTGEGEKLFFGSGTQLSVL.

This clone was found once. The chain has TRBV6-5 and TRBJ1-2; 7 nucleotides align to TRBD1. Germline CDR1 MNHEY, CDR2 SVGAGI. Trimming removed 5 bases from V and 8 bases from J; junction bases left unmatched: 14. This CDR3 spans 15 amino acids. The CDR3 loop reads CASSKLPPTGEGYTF. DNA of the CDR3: TGTGCCAGCAGTAAACTTCCACCTACAGGGGAGGGCTACACCTTC.

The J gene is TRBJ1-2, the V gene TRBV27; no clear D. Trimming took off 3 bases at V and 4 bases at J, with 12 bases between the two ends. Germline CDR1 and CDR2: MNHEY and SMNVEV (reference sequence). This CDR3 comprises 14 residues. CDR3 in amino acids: CASSFSSKSYGYTF. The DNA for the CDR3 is TGTGCCAGCAGTTTTAGTTCTAAGAGCTATGGCTACACCTTC.

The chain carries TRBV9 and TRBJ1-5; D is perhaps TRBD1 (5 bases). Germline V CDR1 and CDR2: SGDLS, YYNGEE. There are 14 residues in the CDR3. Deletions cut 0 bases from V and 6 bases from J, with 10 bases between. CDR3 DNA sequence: TGTGCCAGCAGCGTAGCGGGGGATGGTCAGCCCCAGCATTTT. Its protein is CASSVAGDGQPQHF.

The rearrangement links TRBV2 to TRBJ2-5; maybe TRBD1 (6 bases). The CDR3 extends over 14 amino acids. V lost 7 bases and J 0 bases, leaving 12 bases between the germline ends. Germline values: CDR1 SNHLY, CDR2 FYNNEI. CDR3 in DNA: TGTGCCAGCAAAACAGGGACCTACCAAGAGACCCAGTACTTC. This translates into CASKTGTYQETQYF. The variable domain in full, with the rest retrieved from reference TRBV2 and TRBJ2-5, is EPEVTQTPSHQVTQMGQEVILRCVPISNHLYFYWYRQILGQKVEFLVSFYNNEISEKSEIFDDQFSVERPDGSNFTLKIRSTKLEDSAMYFCASKTGTYQETQYFGPGTRLLVL.

As DNA, the CDR3 is TGTGCCAGCAGCTTAGGGGACAGCCCCAATGGCTACACCTTC. Protein product: CASSLGDSPNGYTF. V and J are TRBV7-9 and TRBJ1-2, with 7 positions matching TRBD1. V shed 1 base, J shed 6 bases, and the junction held 5 bases outside the gene matches. Germline V gene sequence: CDR1 SEHNR, CDR2 FQNEAQ (reference sequence). The CDR3 spans 14 residues.

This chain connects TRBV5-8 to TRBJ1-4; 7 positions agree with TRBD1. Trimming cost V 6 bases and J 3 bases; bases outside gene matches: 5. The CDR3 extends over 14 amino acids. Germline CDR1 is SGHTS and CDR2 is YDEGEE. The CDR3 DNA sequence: TGTGCCAGCACCCCAGGGACAGCTAATGAAAAACTGTTTTTT. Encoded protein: CASTPGTANEKLFF. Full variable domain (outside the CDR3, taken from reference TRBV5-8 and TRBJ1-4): EAGVTQSPTHLIKTRGQQATLRCSPISGHTSVYWYQQALGLGLQFLLWYDEGEERNRGNFPPRFSGRQFPNYSSELNVNALELEDSALYLCASTPGTANEKLFFGSGTQLSVL.

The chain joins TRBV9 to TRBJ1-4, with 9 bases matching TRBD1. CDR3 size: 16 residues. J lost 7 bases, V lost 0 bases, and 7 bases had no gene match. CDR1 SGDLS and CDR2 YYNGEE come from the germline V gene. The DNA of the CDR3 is TGTGCCAGCAGCGTAGCTTCCGGGACAGGGCTTGAAAAACTGTTTTTT. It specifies CASSVASGTGLEKLFF.

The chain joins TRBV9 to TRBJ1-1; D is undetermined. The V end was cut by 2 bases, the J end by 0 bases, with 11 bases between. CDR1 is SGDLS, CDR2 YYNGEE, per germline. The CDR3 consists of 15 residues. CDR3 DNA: TGTGCCAGCAGCGTCGACTGGAGTATGAACACTGAAGCTTTCTTT. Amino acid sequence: CASSVDWSMNTEAFF.

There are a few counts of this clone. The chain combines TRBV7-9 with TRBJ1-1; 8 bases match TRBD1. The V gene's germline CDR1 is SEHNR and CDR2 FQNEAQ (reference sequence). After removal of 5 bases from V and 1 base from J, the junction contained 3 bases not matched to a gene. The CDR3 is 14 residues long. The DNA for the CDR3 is TGTGCCAGCAGCATCGGACAGGGGAACACTGAAGCTTTCTTT. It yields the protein CASSIGQGNTEAFF.

This CDR3 is CASPEGRNTEAFF. The CDR3 DNA follows: TGTGCCAGCCCAGAGGGCAGGAACACTGAAGCTTTCTTT. The genes are TRBV2 and TRBJ1-1; D is uncertain. The CDR3 length is 13 residues. In germline, CDR1 is SNHLY, CDR2 FYNNEI. V dropped 8 bases and J dropped 1 base, with 11 bases sitting between them.

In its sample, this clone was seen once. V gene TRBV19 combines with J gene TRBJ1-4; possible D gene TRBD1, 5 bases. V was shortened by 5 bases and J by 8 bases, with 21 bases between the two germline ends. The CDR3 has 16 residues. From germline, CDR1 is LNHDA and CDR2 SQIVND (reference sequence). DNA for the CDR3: TGTGCCAGTAGTCCCCTTAGGCCGGGGGGAAGGGAAAAACTGTTTTTT. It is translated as CASSPLRPGGREKLFF.

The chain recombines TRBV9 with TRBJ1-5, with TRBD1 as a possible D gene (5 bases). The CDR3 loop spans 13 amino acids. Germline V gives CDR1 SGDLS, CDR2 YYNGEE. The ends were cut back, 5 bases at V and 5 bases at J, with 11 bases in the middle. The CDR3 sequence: CASSWGGDQPQHF. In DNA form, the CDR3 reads TGTGCCAGCAGTTGGGGGGGAGATCAGCCCCAGCATTTT.

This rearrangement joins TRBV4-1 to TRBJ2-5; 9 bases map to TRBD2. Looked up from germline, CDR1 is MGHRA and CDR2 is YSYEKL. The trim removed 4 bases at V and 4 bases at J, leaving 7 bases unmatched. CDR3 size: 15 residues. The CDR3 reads CASSPIAGAGETQYF. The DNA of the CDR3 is TGCGCCAGCAGCCCAATAGCGGGGGCGGGAGAGACCCAGTACTTC.

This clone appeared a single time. Here the CDR3 DNA reads TGTGCCAGCAGTCTTGACGGTAGGGGTGAAAAACTGTTTTTT. The encoded protein is CASSLDGRGEKLFF. The chain links TRBV7-9 to TRBJ1-4, with D possibly matching TRBD1 (5 bases). The V gene lost 6 bases and the J gene lost 7 bases, with 15 bases spanning the gap. The CDR3 extends over 14 amino acids. CDR1 SEHNR and CDR2 FQNEAQ come from the germline V gene (reference sequence).

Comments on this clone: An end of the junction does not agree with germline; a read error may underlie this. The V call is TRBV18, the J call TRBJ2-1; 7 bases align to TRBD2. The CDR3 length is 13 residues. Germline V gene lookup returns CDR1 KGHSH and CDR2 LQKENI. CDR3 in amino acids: CASSPREEREQFF. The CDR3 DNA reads TGTGCCAGCTCTCCACGGGAGGAAAGAGAGCAGTTCTTC.

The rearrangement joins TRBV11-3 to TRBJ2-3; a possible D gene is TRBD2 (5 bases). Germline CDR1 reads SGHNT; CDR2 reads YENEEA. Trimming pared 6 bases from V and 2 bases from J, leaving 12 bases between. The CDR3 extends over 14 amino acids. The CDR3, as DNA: TGTGCCAGCAGAGCGGCTGCTAACACAGATACGCAGTATTTT. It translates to CASRAAANTDTQYF.

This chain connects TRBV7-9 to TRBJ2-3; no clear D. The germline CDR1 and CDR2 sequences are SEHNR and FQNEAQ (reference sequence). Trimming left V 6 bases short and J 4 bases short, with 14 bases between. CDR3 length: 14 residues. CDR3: CASSDDLAPDTQYF. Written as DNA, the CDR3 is TGTGCCAGCAGTGATGACTTAGCCCCAGATACGCAGTATTTT.

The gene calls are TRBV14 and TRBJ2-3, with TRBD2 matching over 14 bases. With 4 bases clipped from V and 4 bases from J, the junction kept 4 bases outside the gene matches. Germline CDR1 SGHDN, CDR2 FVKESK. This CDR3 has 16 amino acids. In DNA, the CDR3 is TGTGCCAGCAGCCGCCCGACTAGCGGGGGGGCAGATACGCAGTATTTT. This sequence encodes CASSRPTSGGADTQYF.

This chain's CDR3 is CTSILRVFPSYNEQFF. The CDR3 bases are TGCACCAGCATCCTTCGGGTTTTTCCCTCCTACAATGAGCAGTTCTTC. This chain uses TRBV1 with TRBJ2-1; no check of the table's D call, TRBD2, against the DNA was made. TRBV1 is a recognized pseudogene. The CDR3 extends over 16 amino acids.

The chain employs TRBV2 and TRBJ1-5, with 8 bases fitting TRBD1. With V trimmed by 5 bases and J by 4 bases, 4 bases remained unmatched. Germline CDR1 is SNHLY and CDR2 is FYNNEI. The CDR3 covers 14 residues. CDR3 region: CASSLQGGNQPQHF. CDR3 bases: TGTGCCAGCAGTCTACAGGGGGGGAATCAGCCCCAGCATTTT.

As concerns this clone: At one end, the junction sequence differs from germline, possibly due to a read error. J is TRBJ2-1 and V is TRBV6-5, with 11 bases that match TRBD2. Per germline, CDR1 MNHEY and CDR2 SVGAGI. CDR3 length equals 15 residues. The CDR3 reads CASSPLAGGINEQLF. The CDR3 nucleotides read TGTGCCAGCAGCCCTCTAGCGGGGGGTATAAATGAGCAGCTCTTC.